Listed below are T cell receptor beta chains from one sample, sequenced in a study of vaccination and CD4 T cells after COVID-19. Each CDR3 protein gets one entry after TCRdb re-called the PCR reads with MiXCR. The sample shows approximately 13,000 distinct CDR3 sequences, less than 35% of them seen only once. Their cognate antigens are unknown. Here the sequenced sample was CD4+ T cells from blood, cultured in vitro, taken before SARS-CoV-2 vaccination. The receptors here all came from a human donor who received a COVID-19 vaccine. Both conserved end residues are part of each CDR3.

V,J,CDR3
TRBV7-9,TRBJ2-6,CASSLGRGGGANVLTF
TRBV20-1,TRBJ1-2,CSANPGSYGYTF
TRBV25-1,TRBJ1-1,CASRRDRDTEAFF
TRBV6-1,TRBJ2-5,CASGRQETQYF
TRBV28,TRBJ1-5,CASSLYRGVNQPQHF
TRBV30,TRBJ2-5,CAWSPLAGGPETQYF
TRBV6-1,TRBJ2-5,CASRTGGAQETQYF
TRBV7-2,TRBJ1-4,CASSTRGVFNEKLFF
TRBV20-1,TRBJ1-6,CSAFGYNSPLHF
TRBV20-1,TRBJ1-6,CSAEAHNSPLHF
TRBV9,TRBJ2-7,CASSPGQFRNEQYF
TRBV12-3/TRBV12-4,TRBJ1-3,CASRTGNTIYF
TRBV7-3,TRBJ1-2,CASSPKGKGPGGYTF
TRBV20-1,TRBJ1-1,CSAEDPNQGSLAFF
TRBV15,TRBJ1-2,CATSRVGQGLKNYGYTF
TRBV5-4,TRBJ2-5,CASSLGLAQETQYF
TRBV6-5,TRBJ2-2,CASSYRGAGTGELFF
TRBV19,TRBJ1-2,CASSIFSQVIANYGYTF
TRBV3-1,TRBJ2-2,CASSQDLGGGTGELFF
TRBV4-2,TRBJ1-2,CASSQDLRGRYHYGYTF
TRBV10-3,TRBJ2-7,CAIRDRSSYEQYF
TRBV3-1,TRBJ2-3,CASSPARGTSTDTQYF